The 10 T cell receptor beta chains below come from one sample, sequenced in a study of cytomegalovirus exposure and HLA in healthy donors. Researchers ran the PCR with 60 Vbeta and 13 Jbeta primers. The table came from immunoSEQ multiplex PCR; TCRdb's copy has only in-frame clones and leaves some out. The sample lists 70,000 to 100,000 clones, roughly 63% occurring once. Input material: PBMCs. All receptors come from a man aged 50-59 years in good health and CMV-seronegative.

This chain uses TRBV13 with TRBJ1-1, with D unresolved. The CDR3 is 13 residues long. Germline CDR1 reads PRHDT; CDR2 reads FYEKMQ (reference sequence). Deletions cut 5 bases from V and 1 base from J, with 8 bases between. CDR3 DNA sequence: TGTGCCAGCAGCCCAAATCAGAACACTGAAGCTTTCTTT. Translation: CASSPNQNTEAFF.

The chain couples TRBV11-3 to TRBJ2-2, with TRBD2 as a possible D gene (6 bases). This CDR3 is built from 14 residues. Germline CDR1 and CDR2: SGHNT and YENEEA. V was cut by 5 bases and J by 3 bases, with 10 bases left in between. The CDR3 protein is CASSPSGYTGELFF. In nucleotides, the CDR3 is TGTGCCAGCAGCCCGAGCGGGTACACCGGGGAGCTGTTTTTT. Together with reference TRBV11-3 and TRBJ2-2, the CDR3 gives the full variable domain: EAGVVQSPRYKIIEKKQPVAFWCNPISGHNTLYWYLQNLGQGPELLIRYENEEAVDDSQLPKDRFSAERLKGVDSTLKIQPAELGDSAVYLCASSPSGYTGELFFGEGSRLTVL.

The CDR3 loop is CAWSPGLSTQYF. The CDR3 bases are TGTGCCTGGAGTCCCGGACTATCCACTCAGTACTTC. The chain employs TRBV30 and TRBJ2-4, with D tentatively TRBD2 (6 bases). The CDR3 has 12 residues. Looked up from germline, CDR1 is GTSNPN and CDR2 is SVGIG (reference sequence). Deletions cut 2 bases from V and 12 bases from J, with 14 bases between.

This clone has just a few counts. V and J are TRBV4-2 and TRBJ2-2; 11 bases agree with TRBD2. Germline CDR1 is LGHNA and CDR2 is YNFKEQ. V was clipped by 3 bases and J by 4 bases; unmatched bases: 4. The CDR3 covers 16 residues. The CDR3 DNA reads TGTGCCAGCAGCCAGGGACTAGCGGAGCTCACCGGGGAGCTGTTTTTT. This gives the protein CASSQGLAELTGELFF.

The V gene is TRBV5-4, the J gene TRBJ2-7; 8 bases align to TRBD1. The junction had 6 bases not matched to a gene; V was cut back by 4 bases and J by 0 bases. The CDR3 runs 15 residues. Germline V CDR1 and CDR2: SGHNT, YYREEE (reference sequence). The CDR3 is CASSTRDRSSYEQYV. CDR3 DNA sequence: TGTGCCAGCAGCACCCGGGACAGGAGCTCCTACGAGCAGTACGTC.

This clone was detected only a few times. This chain joins TRBV4-3 and TRBJ1-4; the D is unclear. Germline V gene data show CDR1 as LGHNA and CDR2 as YSLEER. V was cut by 0 bases and J by 11 bases, with 7 bases left in between. The CDR3 is 12 residues long. The CDR3 sequence is CASSQEAGKLFF. CDR3 bases: TGCGCCAGCAGCCAAGAGGCGGGGAAACTGTTTTTT.

This chain uses TRBV5-1 with TRBJ2-7; 8 bases are a match to TRBD2. CDR1 SGHRS and CDR2 YFSETQ come from the germline V gene. Losses at the gene ends were 2 bases for V and 0 bases for J; bases not matched to a gene: 4. The CDR3 sequence is 15 residues long. The CDR3 reads CASSFGLAYSYEQYF. As DNA, the CDR3 is TGCGCCAGCAGCTTTGGACTAGCCTACTCCTACGAGCAGTACTTC.

This clone was seen a few times. The chain employs TRBV6-5 and TRBJ2-7; 11 bases fit TRBD2. The CDR3 runs 15 residues. Germline lookup yields CDR1 MNHEY and CDR2 SVGAGI. J was trimmed by 2 bases and V by 4 bases; bases with no gene match: 4. The CDR3 protein is CASSSIAGGTYEQYV. The CDR3 nucleotides are TGTGCCAGCAGTTCTATAGCGGGAGGGACCTACGAGCAGTACGTC.

This rearrangement joins TRBV28 to TRBJ1-4; D possibly corresponds to TRBD1 (6 bases). CDR1 is MDHEN and CDR2 is SYDVKM in the germline V gene. V gave up 7 bases and J gave up 7 bases, with 16 bases separating them. This CDR3 has 14 residues. CDR3 in amino acids: CASTYRVGFEKLFF. The CDR3 region has the DNA TGTGCCAGCACCTACAGGGTAGGATTTGAAAAACTGTTTTTT.

This rearrangement joins TRBV13 to TRBJ2-1, with D perhaps matching TRBD1 (6 bases). The CDR3 length is 15 residues. V was shortened by 6 bases and J by 0 bases, with 12 bases between the two germline ends. Germline values: CDR1 PRHDT, CDR2 FYEKMQ (reference sequence). This CDR3 reads CASRPRGSSYNEQFF. Written as DNA, the CDR3 is TGTGCCAGCAGACCAAGGGGGAGCTCCTACAATGAGCAGTTCTTC.